These 14 T cell receptor beta chains were all obtained from the same sample, sequenced in a study of cytotoxic CD8 clonotypes in ibrutinib-treated CLL. The protocol was immunoSEQ multiplex PCR, while the TCRdb copy is restricted to in-frame clones and leaves out a portion. This repertoire shows roughly 200,000 clones, around 72% found once; its top ten account for around 15%. The starting material was PBMCs, obtained after 24 months of ibrutinib treatment. These receptors were obtained from a human donor with chronic lymphocytic leukemia.

The chain carries TRBV4-1 and TRBJ1-1, with D tentatively TRBD1 (6 bases). The CDR3 length is 15 residues. V was cut by 1 base and J by 4 bases, with 13 bases left in between. Germline V gene data show CDR1 as MGHRA and CDR2 as YSYEKL. CDR3 bases: TGCGCCAGCAGCCAAGTTACAGGGTTGGGCACTGAAGCTTTCTTT. Its translation: CASSQVTGLGTEAFF.

The rearrangement links TRBV2 to TRBJ2-1, with a weak D call TRBD1 (6 bases). V shed 8 bases and J shed 0 bases, with 11 bases lying between them. CDR1 and CDR2 from the germline V gene are SNHLY and FYNNEI. The length of the CDR3 is 14 residues. The CDR3 sequence is CASQGLNSYNEQFF. CDR3 DNA: TGTGCCAGCCAGGGGCTCAACTCCTACAATGAGCAGTTCTTC.

The CDR3 spells CASSLASLAGGREQFF. The CDR3 DNA reads as TGTGCCAGCAGCTTAGCGAGTTTAGCGGGAGGTCGCGAGCAGTTCTTC. The J gene is TRBJ2-1, the V gene TRBV7-9; 10 bases agree with TRBD2. CDR1 and CDR2 (germline): SEHNR, FQNEAQ (reference sequence). V lost 0 bases to trimming and J lost 10 bases; unmatched junction nucleotides: 9. The CDR3 has 16 residues.

The V call is TRBV5-1, the J call TRBJ2-7, with unresolved D. Between the trimmed V and J ends, which lost 0 bases and 4 bases, there was a span of 8 bases. Germline CDR1 SGHRS, CDR2 YFSETQ. The CDR3 runs 13 residues. In DNA form, the CDR3 reads TGCGCCAGCAGCTTGGTTGCAGAGTACGAGCAGTACTTC. Protein product: CASSLVAEYEQYF.

The chain uses TRBV18 and TRBJ1-2; TRBD1 matches 8 bases. J lost 1 base, V lost 6 bases, and 4 bases had no gene match. Germline V gives CDR1 KGHSH, CDR2 LQKENI. The CDR3 runs 14 residues. CDR3 in amino acids: CASSRTGLNYGYTF. The CDR3 DNA reads as TGTGCCAGCTCCCGGACAGGGCTTAACTATGGCTACACCTTC.

This clone turned up a few times. The chain is built from TRBV7-6 and TRBJ2-5, with D maybe TRBD1 (5 bases). There are 15 residues in the CDR3. V lost 5 bases and J lost 9, with 22 bases in between. CDR1 and CDR2 from the germline V gene are SGHVS and FNYEAQ. The CDR3 loop is CASSAPWGSPGAQYF. The CDR3 bases are TGTGCCAGCAGCGCCCCGTGGGGCAGCCCCGGCGCCCAGTACTTC.

The chain has TRBV11-2 and TRBJ2-2, with D perhaps TRBD1 (6 bases). The CDR3 covers 14 residues. Germline V gene data show CDR1 as SGHAT and CDR2 as FQNNGV. V shed 5 bases and J shed 1 base, with 8 bases lying between them. The CDR3 reads CASSRTENTGELFF. As DNA, the CDR3 is TGTGCCAGCAGCCGGACAGAGAACACCGGGGAGCTGTTTTTT.

This rearrangement joins TRBV5-1 to TRBJ1-3; 11 nucleotides line up with TRBD1. V shed 2 bases, J shed 2 bases, and the junction held 6 bases outside the gene matches. The CDR3 runs to 17 residues. Per germline, CDR1 SGHRS and CDR2 YFSETQ. In DNA form, the CDR3 reads TGCGCCAGCAGCTTCCGCGGGACAGGGGGTACTGGAAACACCATATATTTT. This gives the protein CASSFRGTGGTGNTIYF.

This chain uses TRBV28 with TRBJ1-2; D call uncertain. Germline CDR1 and CDR2: MDHEN and SYDVKM. Trimming left V 5 bases short and J 7 bases short, with 20 bases between. The CDR3 consists of 15 residues. The CDR3 nucleotides read TGTGCCAGCAGTCTTGCTATCAGAGGACTCGGTGGCTACACCTTC. The encoded protein is CASSLAIRGLGGYTF.

The rearrangement joins TRBV7-3 to TRBJ2-1; 7 nucleotides match TRBD2. The CDR3 sequence is 16 residues long. J gave up 0 bases and V 5 bases, and 7 bases lay outside the gene matches. Per the germline V gene, CDR1 is SGHTA and CDR2 is FQGTGA. The CDR3 DNA sequence: TGTGCCAGCAGCCCCAAATGGACTAGCTCCTACAATGAGCAGTTCTTC. As protein: CASSPKWTSSYNEQFF. Full variable domain (outside the CDR3, taken from reference TRBV7-3 and TRBJ2-1): GAGVSQTPSNKVTEKGKYVELRCDPISGHTALYWYRQSLGQGPEFLIYFQGTGAADDSGLPNDRFFAVRPEGSVSTLKIQRTERGDSAVYLCASSPKWTSSYNEQFFGPGTRLTVL.

The rearrangement joins TRBV6-1 to TRBJ2-7; no firm D call. Germline lookup yields CDR1 MNHNS and CDR2 SASEGT. This CDR3 is 13 amino acids long. Trimming shortened V by 3 bases and J by 1 base, and 7 bases separated the two germline ends. CDR3 region: CASSDSWSYEQYF. CDR3 nucleotides: TGTGCCAGCAGTGATAGTTGGTCCTACGAGCAGTACTTC.

The V and J genes are TRBV7-8 and TRBJ2-1; the match to TRBD2 covers 9 bases. The germline gives CDR1 SGHVS, CDR2 FQNEAQ. CDR3 length equals 16 residues. Trimming removed 6 bases from V and 1 base from J; junction bases left unmatched: 7. In DNA form, the CDR3 reads TGTGCCAGCAGTTCTTATAGCGGGAGTTCCTACAATGAGCAGTTCTTC. It codes for CASSSYSGSSYNEQFF. Full variable domain (outside the CDR3, taken from reference TRBV7-8 and TRBJ2-1): GAGVSQSPRYKVAKRGQDVALRCDPISGHVSLFWYQQALGQGPEFLTYFQNEAQLDKSGLPSDRFFAERPEGSVSTLKIQRTQQEDSAVYLCASSSYSGSSYNEQFFGPGTRLTVL.

The chain has TRBV30 and TRBJ2-7; D perhaps matches TRBD2 (5 bases). V was trimmed by 0 bases and J by 2 bases, leaving 11 bases between them. CDR3 size: 14 residues. CDR1 GTSNPN and CDR2 SVGIG come from the germline V gene (reference sequence). For the CDR3, the DNA is TGTGCCTGGAGTGTACGGGGTTACACCTACGAGCAGTACTTC. Its protein is CAWSVRGYTYEQYF.

This chain connects TRBV25-1 to TRBJ1-5, with D unclear. Between the trimmed V and J ends, which lost 3 bases and 2 bases, there was a span of 2 bases. In germline, CDR1 is MGHDK, CDR2 SYGVNS. This CDR3 has 12 residues. The CDR3 sequence: CASSEGNQPQHF. The CDR3 DNA sequence: TGTGCCAGCAGTGAGGGCAATCAGCCCCAGCATTTT. Looking up the rest from reference TRBV25-1 and TRBJ1-5 gives the full variable domain: EADIYQTPRYLVIGTGKKITLECSQTMGHDKMYWYQQDPGMELHLIHYSYGVNSTEKGDLSSESTVSRIRTEHFPLTLESARPSHTSQYLCASSEGNQPQHFGDGTRLSIL.